This entry is about one T cell receptor beta chain. Its antigen is as yet unknown. These data belong to a study of OX40 agonist ivuxolimab in advanced cancers. The trim removed 4 bases at V and 5 bases at J, leaving 4 bases unmatched. The CDR3 sequence is 13 residues long. Germline-derived CDR1 and CDR2 are LGHNA and YNFKEQ. Some clones are missing from TCRdb's copy, which holds only in-frame ones; the method was immunoSEQ multiplex PCR. Of 30,000 to 35,000 clones listed, about nine tenths are singletons. Points from the study as a whole: Partial responders treated at 0.1-3.0 mg/kg exhibited clonal expansion among the lowest measured.

The source is an adult with an advanced solid tumor such as melanoma, head and neck, liver or kidney cancer. The gene calls are TRBV4-2 and TRBJ2-5; TRBD2 matches 7 bases. Sequenced material: CD4+ or CD8+ T cells sorted from blood, taken in a trial of the OX40 agonist ivuxolimab. CDR3 sequence (DNA): TGTGCCAGCAGCCGGGTGGGGGGGGAGACCCAGTACTTC. Translation: CASSRVGGETQYF.